The 10 T cell receptor beta chains reported below all come from one sample, sequenced in a study of cytomegalovirus exposure and HLA in healthy donors (dated by TCRdb to the late 2010s). Library method: the immunoSEQ multiplex PCR assay. This immuneACCESS table, as held by TCRdb, lists in-frame sequences with V and J called but not all clones. Of the missing ones, under half trace to an unresolved V gene in checked studies; the others have no known cause. Within this sample are approximately 160,000 clones, with about 96% of them counted one time only. About 0.89% of the sample lies in the top ten. The sequencing input was PBMCs. These receptors were taken from a woman younger than 35 in good health and CMV-seronegative.

This chain joins TRBV7-8 and TRBJ2-7; D remains unclear. Trimming shortened V by 3 bases and J by 5 bases, and 8 bases separated the two germline ends. The CDR3 has 12 amino acids. The germline gives CDR1 SGHVS, CDR2 FQNEAQ. The CDR3, as DNA: TGTGCCAGCAGCTTCACTAACCACGAGCAGTACTTC. Translation gives CASSFTNHEQYF.

V is TRBV9 and J is TRBJ2-7; TRBD2 is a possible D gene (5 bases). V was cut by 0 bases and J by 2 bases, with 9 bases left in between. The CDR3 runs 14 residues. In germline, CDR1 is SGDLS, CDR2 YYNGEE. DNA of the CDR3: TGTGCCAGCAGCGTAGGTGGTAGCGCCTACGAGCAGTACTTC. Residues: CASSVGGSAYEQYF.

The V gene is TRBV5-4, the J gene TRBJ2-2, with 9 bases identical to TRBD2. Trimming at V came to 4 bases and at J to 5 bases, leaving 9 bases not matched to a gene. CDR3 size: 16 residues. Germline CDR1 is SGHNT and CDR2 is YYREEE (reference sequence). CDR3 sequence reads: CASSLPGRGGTGELFF. Written as DNA, the CDR3 is TGTGCCAGCAGCCTGCCGGGGCGGGGGGGTACCGGGGAGCTGTTTTTT.

The chain is built from TRBV15 and TRBJ1-2, with TRBD1 as a possible D gene (5 bases). CDR3 length: 13 amino acids. V was pared by 2 bases and J by 8 bases, with 12 bases between. Germline V gene sequence: CDR1 LNHNV, CDR2 YYDKDF (reference sequence). The DNA of the CDR3 is TGTGCCACCAGCAGACCAGGGTCTGGAGGCTACACCTTC. Protein: CATSRPGSGGYTF.

V and J are TRBV4-3 and TRBJ1-5; TRBD1 might be the D (5 bases). The CDR3 is 14 amino acids. With 0 bases removed from V and 5 bases from J, the gap between germline ends came to 8 bases. Germline CDR1 reads LGHNA; CDR2 reads YSLEER. In nucleotides, the CDR3 is TGCGCCAGCAGCCAAGACGCGGGGGATCAGCCCCAGCATTTT. Its protein product is CASSQDAGDQPQHF.

V usage is TRBV19 and J usage is TRBJ1-2, with TRBD1 as a possible D gene (5 bases). V was trimmed by 6 bases and J by 2 bases, leaving 16 bases between them. CDR3 length equals 15 residues. The germline V gene has CDR1 LNHDA and CDR2 SQIVND (reference sequence). The CDR3: CASSPGGEPNYGYTF. CDR3 DNA: TGTGCCAGTAGCCCGGGGGGGGAACCCAACTATGGCTACACCTTC.

The V gene is TRBV6-1, the J gene TRBJ2-1; D not certain. V dropped 4 bases and J dropped 0 bases, with 10 bases sitting between them. The CDR3 is 15 amino acids. CDR1 and CDR2 from the germline V gene are MNHNS and SASEGT. This chain's CDR3 is CASSVSVSSYNEQFF. The CDR3 DNA reads as TGTGCCAGCAGTGTTTCCGTCAGCTCCTACAATGAGCAGTTCTTC.

The chain recombines TRBV18 with TRBJ2-2; a possible D gene is TRBD1 (6 bases). From germline, CDR1 is KGHSH and CDR2 LQKENI. With 3 bases removed from V and 6 bases from J, the gap between germline ends came to 8 bases. The CDR3 length is 13 residues. The chain's CDR3 is CASSPTGPGELFF. CDR3 bases: TGTGCCAGCTCACCGACAGGTCCCGGGGAGCTGTTTTTT.

The chain has TRBV10-3 and TRBJ1-1; the match to TRBD1 covers 7 bases. The germline CDR1 and CDR2 sequences are ENHRY and SYGVKD. The CDR3 has 13 amino acids. V was clipped by 3 bases and J by 3 bases; unmatched bases: 1. The CDR3 DNA follows: TGTGCCATCAGTGACAGGGGGGACACTGAAGCTTTCTTT. The encoded protein is CAISDRGDTEAFF.

The V call is TRBV5-4, the J call TRBJ1-1, with TRBD1 matching 8 bases. The length of the CDR3 is 14 residues. The germline V gene has CDR1 SGHNT and CDR2 YYREEE (reference sequence). With V trimmed by 5 bases and J by 1 base, 4 bases remained unmatched. The DNA of the CDR3 is TGTGCCAGCAGGACAGGGGTCGGGAACACTGAAGCTTTCTTT. This translates into CASRTGVGNTEAFF.